The subject of this entry is one T cell receptor (beta chain). The data were obtained in a study of blood T cell repertoires in COVID-19. As for the study in general: Researchers got acute and convalescent COVID-19 samples from the United States, Italy and Spain.

Profiling relied on immunoSEQ multiplex PCR, and the TCRdb table lists in-frame clones only, not all of them. The sample consists of 370,000 or so clones, 70% to 85% of them appearing once. Germline assignment: CDR1 LNHDA and CDR2 SQIVND (reference sequence). V lost 6 bases and J 5 bases, leaving 14 bases between the germline ends. The CDR3 consists of 14 residues. The chain is built from TRBV19 and TRBJ1-5; D might be TRBD1 (6 bases). The sample comprised peripheral blood. This sequence originates from a human donor with acute or convalescent COVID-19. The donor label of this sample is uncertain. The chain's CDR3 is CASRAQGSDQPQHF. DNA for the CDR3: TGTGCCAGTAGAGCCCAGGGGTCGGATCAGCCCCAGCATTTT.